This T cell receptor beta chain was sequenced for a study of beta chain features in type 1 diabetes. Naive, central memory, regulatory and stem cell-like memory cells within the CD4+ compartment were sorted using CD45RO/CCR7/CD25/CD127/CD95/CD27. There are a few counts of this clone. Its matching antigen is unknown. The germline gives CDR1 SGHTA, CDR2 FQGNSA. This CDR3 region has 15 residues. The ends lost 5 bases at V and 2 bases at J; junction bases unmatched: 6. The authors reverse transcribed all of the isolated RNA, so sequencing captured expressed TCRB transcripts. Some clones are missing from TCRdb's copy, which holds only in-frame ones; the method was immunoSEQ multiplex PCR. The sample lists about 620,000 clones; 15% to 17% were seen once. Findings of the study overall: Insertion counts at VDJ junctions were lower in type 1 diabetes patients, who also showed more deletions there.

Input material: naive CD4+ T cells from blood. This chain joins TRBV7-2 and TRBJ2-7, with 10 bases that match TRBD1. The source of this sequence is a man aged 18 to 35 in good health. CDR3: CASSPDRGTPYEQYF. CDR3 coding DNA: TGTGCCAGCAGCCCGGACAGGGGGACCCCCTACGAGCAGTACTTC.